The rows below give T cell receptor beta chains drawn from one sample of a study of CD8 T cells in Susac syndrome. TCRdb used MiXCR to reprocess the immunoSEQ multiplex PCR reads, holding one entry per CDR3 protein. The sample carries about 100,000 distinct CDR3 sequences, approximately 95% recorded once. Sequencing was performed on CD8+ T cells from PBMCs. The receptors originated from a human donor with Susac syndrome. Each CDR3 is given with its conserved first and last residue. A D gene is named only where the DNA matches it firmly. Part of the rows lack a size; the others show once, few, many or a class for expanded clones.

TRBV9,.,TRBJ1-2,.,CASSGVTGSGYTF,TGTGCCAGCAGCGGAGTCACAGGGTCTGGCTACACCTTC
TRBV5-1,.,TRBJ2-6,.,CASSLDGTSGANVLTF,TGCGCCAGCAGCTTGGACGGAACATCCGGGGCCAACGTCCTGACTTTC
TRBV5-4,.,TRBJ2-1,TRBD2,CASSLPGLEQFF,TGTGCCAGCAGCTTGCCGGGACTAGAGCAGTTCTTC
TRBV5-6,.,TRBJ1-2,.,CASSSTGYGYTF,TGTGCCAGCAGCTCGACAGGCTATGGCTACACCTTC
TRBV27,once,TRBJ2-3,.,CASSWSAGTDTQYF,TGTGCCAGCAGTTGGTCCGCCGGCACAGATACGCAGTATTTT
TRBV12-3/TRBV12-4,.,TRBJ1-3,.,CASSQQLSGNTIYF,TGTGCCAGCAGCCAACAGCTCTCTGGAAACACCATATATTTT
TRBV20-1,.,TRBJ2-2,.,CSATPGLTGELFF,TGCAGTGCTACCCCGGGTCTCACCGGGGAGCTGTTTTTT
TRBV29-1,.,TRBJ2-5,.,CSVEPLEFQETQYF,TGCAGCGTTGAACCCTTAGAGTTCCAAGAGACCCAGTACTTC
TRBV10-3,once,TRBJ2-1,TRBD2,CAISAGGRVDEQFF,TGTGCCATCAGCGCTGGCGGGAGGGTCGATGAGCAGTTCTTC
TRBV28,.,TRBJ2-2,TRBD1,CASSRQGWTGELFF,TGTGCCAGCAGCCGACAGGGGTGGACCGGGGAGCTGTTTTTT
TRBV2,.,TRBJ2-3,.,CASSEIFGYTQYF,TGTGCCAGCAGTGAAATTTTTGGATATACGCAGTATTTT
TRBV3-1,.,TRBJ2-7,TRBD1,CASTFLGTAGEQYF,TGTGCCAGCACCTTCCTCGGGACAGCCGGCGAGCAGTACTTC
TRBV20-1,.,TRBJ1-5,.,CSAKRRNQPQHF,TGCAGTGCTAAACGGCGCAATCAGCCCCAGCATTTT
TRBV6-5,.,TRBJ1-1,TRBD1,CASSQKTGGGSTAFF,TGTGCCAGCAGTCAAAAAACAGGGGGGGGTTCTACGGCTTTCTTT
TRBV3-1,once,TRBJ2-3,TRBD1,CASSQSTGNTDTQYF,TGTGCCAGCAGCCAATCGACAGGGAACACAGATACGCAGTATTTT
TRBV25-1,.,TRBJ1-2,TRBD1,CASSAGTGQDPPYGYTF,TGTGCCAGCAGTGCAGGGACAGGACAGGACCCCCCGTATGGCTACACCTTC
TRBV9,.,TRBJ2-5,TRBD1,CASSVDGQGKETQYF,TGTGCCAGCAGCGTAGATGGACAGGGGAAAGAGACCCAGTACTTC
TRBV13,once,TRBJ2-7,.,CASSPPGEYEQYF,TGTGCCAGCAGCCCCCCAGGGGAGTACGAGCAGTACTTC
TRBV6-4,.,TRBJ2-3,.,CASSDGGSGADTQYF,TGTGCCAGCAGTGACGGGGGCAGCGGGGCAGATACGCAGTATTTT
TRBV11-2,.,TRBJ2-7,TRBD1,CASSRGQGAYEQYF,TGTGCCAGCTCTAGAGGACAGGGGGCATATGAGCAGTACTTC
TRBV29-1,.,TRBJ2-7,.,CSVKLTEQPYEQYF,TGCAGCGTTAAACTTACCGAGCAGCCTTACGAGCAGTACTTC
TRBV25-1,.,TRBJ2-7,.,CASSEGQTGDEQYF,TGTGCCAGCAGTGAGGGTCAAACGGGGGACGAGCAGTACTTC
TRBV3-1,.,TRBJ2-2,.,CASSHGLRYTGELFF,TGTGCCAGCAGCCATGGTCTTAGGTACACCGGGGAGCTGTTTTTT
TRBV29-1,.,TRBJ2-7,TRBD1,CSAVGQGAGEQYF,TGCAGCGCCGTAGGTCAGGGGGCGGGGGAGCAGTACTTC
TRBV27,.,TRBJ1-1,.,CASSLRDPRASLKSNTEAFF,TGTGCCAGCAGTCTCCGGGACCCCCGTGCTTCCCTAAAATCGAACACTGAAGCTTTCTTT
TRBV19,.,TRBJ2-1,.,CARGANEQFF,TGTGCCAGGGGAGCAAATGAGCAGTTCTTC
TRBV2,.,TRBJ1-2,.,CASTLSTGASFGYTF,TGTGCCAGCACCCTTTCGACGGGGGCAAGTTTTGGCTACACCTTC
TRBV29-1,.,TRBJ2-1,.,CSVDYGRVVENEQFF,TGCAGCGTTGATTACGGCAGGGTGGTGGAAAATGAGCAGTTCTTC
TRBV27,.,TRBJ2-7,.,CASSLARNYEQYF,TGTGCCAGCAGTTTGGCCAGAAACTACGAGCAGTACTTC
TRBV12-3/TRBV12-4,.,TRBJ1-1,.,CASSLLEGNTEAFF,TGTGCCAGCAGTTTATTAGAGGGGAACACTGAAGCTTTCTTT
TRBV9,once,TRBJ1-2,.,CASSGTMRGYTF,TGTGCCAGCAGCGGTACCATGCGTGGCTACACCTTC
TRBV9,.,TRBJ2-3,.,CASSADGISTDTQYF,TGTGCCAGCAGCGCGGACGGGATTTCGACAGATACGCAGTATTTT
TRBV28,.,TRBJ1-1,.,CASSLKDREAFF,TGTGCCAGCAGTTTAAAGGACAGAGAAGCTTTCTTT
TRBV27,.,TRBJ2-7,TRBD1,CASSLSFQGAMYEQYF,TGTGCCAGCAGTTTATCTTTTCAGGGGGCGATGTACGAGCAGTACTTC
TRBV29-1,.,TRBJ2-2,TRBD2,CSVRTRGLAGSSPPSVGNTGELFF,TGCAGCGTTCGAACGCGGGGACTAGCGGGATCTTCTCCGCCATCCGTCGGGAACACCGGGGAGCTGTTTTTT
TRBV25-1,.,TRBJ1-1,.,CASSRDLDREAFF,TGTGCCAGCAGCCGGGACCTCGATCGGGAAGCTTTCTTT
TRBV4-2,.,TRBJ2-7,TRBD1,CASSRTGTGPYEQYF,TGTGCCAGCAGCCGAACCGGGACAGGTCCATACGAGCAGTACTTC
TRBV5-1,.,TRBJ2-7,.,CASSLSRDYEQYF,TGCGCCAGCAGCTTGAGCAGAGACTACGAGCAGTACTTC
TRBV19,few,TRBJ2-3,TRBD1,CASSDPGQVQNTQYF,TGTGCCAGTAGTGATCCGGGACAGGTGCAGAATACGCAGTATTTT
TRBV12-3/TRBV12-4,.,TRBJ2-7,TRBD1,CASSAPGQGYHEQYF,TGTGCCAGCAGTGCACCGGGACAGGGTTACCACGAGCAGTACTTC
TRBV4-1,.,TRBJ2-4,TRBD2,CASSRPTSGAKNIQYF,TGCGCCAGCAGCCGACCGACTAGCGGAGCCAAAAACATTCAGTACTTC